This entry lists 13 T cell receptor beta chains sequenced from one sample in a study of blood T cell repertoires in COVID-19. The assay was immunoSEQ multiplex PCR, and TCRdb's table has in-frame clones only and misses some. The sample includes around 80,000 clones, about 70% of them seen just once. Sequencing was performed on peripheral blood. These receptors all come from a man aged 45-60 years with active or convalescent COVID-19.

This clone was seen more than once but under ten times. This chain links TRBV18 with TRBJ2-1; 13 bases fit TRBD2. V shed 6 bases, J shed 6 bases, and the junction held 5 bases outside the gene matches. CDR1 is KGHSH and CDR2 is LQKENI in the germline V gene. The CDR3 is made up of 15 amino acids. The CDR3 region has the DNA TGTGCCAGCTCCCCCACTAGCGGGGGGGTCAATGAGCAGTTCTTC. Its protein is CASSPTSGGVNEQFF.

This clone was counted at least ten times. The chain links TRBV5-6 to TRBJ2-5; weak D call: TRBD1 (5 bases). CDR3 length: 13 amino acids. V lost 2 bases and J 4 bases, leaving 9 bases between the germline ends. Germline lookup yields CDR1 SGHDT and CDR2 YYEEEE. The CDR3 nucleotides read TGTGCCAGCAGCTTAGGCCAGGGAGAGACCCAGTACTTC. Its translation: CASSLGQGETQYF.

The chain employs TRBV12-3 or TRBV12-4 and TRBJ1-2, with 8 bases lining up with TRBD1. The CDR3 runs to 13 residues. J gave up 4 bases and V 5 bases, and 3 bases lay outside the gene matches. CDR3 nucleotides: TGTGCCAGCAGTGCAGGGGGCGGCTATGGCTACACCTTC. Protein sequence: CASSAGGGYGYTF.

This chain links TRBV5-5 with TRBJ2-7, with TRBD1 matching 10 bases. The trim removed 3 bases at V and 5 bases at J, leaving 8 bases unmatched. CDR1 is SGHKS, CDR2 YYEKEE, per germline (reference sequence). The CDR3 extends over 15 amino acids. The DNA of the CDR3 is TGTGCCAGCAGCTCCCCCGGGACAGGGGTCCACGAGCAGTACTTC. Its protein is CASSSPGTGVHEQYF.

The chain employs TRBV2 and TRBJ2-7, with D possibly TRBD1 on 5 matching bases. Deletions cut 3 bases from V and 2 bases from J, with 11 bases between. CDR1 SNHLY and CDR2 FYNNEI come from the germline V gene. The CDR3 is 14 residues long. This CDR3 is CASSEDMVAYEQYF. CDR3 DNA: TGTGCCAGCAGTGAGGACATGGTCGCCTACGAGCAGTACTTC.

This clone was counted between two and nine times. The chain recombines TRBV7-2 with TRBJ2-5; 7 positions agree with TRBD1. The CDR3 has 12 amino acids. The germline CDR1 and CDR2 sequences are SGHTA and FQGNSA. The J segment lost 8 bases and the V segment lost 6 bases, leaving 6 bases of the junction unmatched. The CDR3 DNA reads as TGTGCCAGCAGTTGGGACAGCCCCACCCAGTACTTC. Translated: CASSWDSPTQYF.

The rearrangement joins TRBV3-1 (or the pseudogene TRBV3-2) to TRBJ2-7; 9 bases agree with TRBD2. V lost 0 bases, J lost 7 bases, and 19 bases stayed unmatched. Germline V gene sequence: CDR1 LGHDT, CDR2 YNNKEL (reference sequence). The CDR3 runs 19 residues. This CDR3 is CASSQESGLAGSRSGEQYF. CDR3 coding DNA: TGTGCCAGCAGCCAAGAATCGGGGCTAGCGGGGTCCCGGAGCGGGGAGCAGTACTTC.

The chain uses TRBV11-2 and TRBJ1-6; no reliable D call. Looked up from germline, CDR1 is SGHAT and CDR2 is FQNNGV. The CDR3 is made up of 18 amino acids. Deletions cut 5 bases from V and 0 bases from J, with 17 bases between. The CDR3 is CASSLFGGRGSYNSPLHF. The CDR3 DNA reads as TGTGCCAGCAGCCTCTTCGGCGGCCGGGGCTCCTATAATTCACCCCTCCACTTT. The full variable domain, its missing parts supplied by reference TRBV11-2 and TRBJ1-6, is EAGVAQSPRYKIIEKRQSVAFWCNPISGHATLYWYQQILGQGPKLLIQFQNNGVVDDSQLPKDRFSAERLKGVDSTLKIQPAKLEDSAVYLCASSLFGGRGSYNSPLHFGNGTRLTVT.

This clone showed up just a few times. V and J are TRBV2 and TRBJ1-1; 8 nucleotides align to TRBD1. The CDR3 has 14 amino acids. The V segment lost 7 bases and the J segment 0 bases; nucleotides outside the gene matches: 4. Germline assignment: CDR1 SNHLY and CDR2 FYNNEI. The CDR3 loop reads CASILDRVNTEAFF. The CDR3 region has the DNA TGTGCCAGCATATTGGACAGGGTGAACACTGAAGCTTTCTTT. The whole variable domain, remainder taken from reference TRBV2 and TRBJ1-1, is EPEVTQTPSHQVTQMGQEVILRCVPISNHLYFYWYRQILGQKVEFLVSFYNNEISEKSEIFDDQFSVERPDGSNFTLKIRSTKLEDSAMYFCASILDRVNTEAFFGQGTRLTVV.

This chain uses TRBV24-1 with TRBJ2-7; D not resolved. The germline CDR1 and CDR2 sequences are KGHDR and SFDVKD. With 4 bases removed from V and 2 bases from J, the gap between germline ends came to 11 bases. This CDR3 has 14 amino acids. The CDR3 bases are TGTGCCACCAGTGAGCCCACAGTTCCCTACGAGCAGTACTTC. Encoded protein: CATSEPTVPYEQYF.

The CDR3 reads CASSIVPGDQPQHF. The CDR3 DNA follows: TGTGCCAGTAGTATAGTCCCGGGAGATCAGCCCCAGCATTTT. The chain couples TRBV19 to TRBJ1-5; D is ambiguous. Germline V CDR1 and CDR2: LNHDA, SQIVND (reference sequence). The V end was cut by 1 base, the J end by 5 bases, with 9 bases between. This CDR3 has 14 amino acids.

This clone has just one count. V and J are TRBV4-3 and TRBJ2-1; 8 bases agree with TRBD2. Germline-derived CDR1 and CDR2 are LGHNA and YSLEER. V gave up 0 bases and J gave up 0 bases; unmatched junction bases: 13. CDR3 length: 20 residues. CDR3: CASSQETRPSGFSSYNEQFF. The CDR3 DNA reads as TGCGCCAGCAGCCAAGAAACCCGCCCTAGCGGGTTCAGCTCCTACAATGAGCAGTTCTTC.

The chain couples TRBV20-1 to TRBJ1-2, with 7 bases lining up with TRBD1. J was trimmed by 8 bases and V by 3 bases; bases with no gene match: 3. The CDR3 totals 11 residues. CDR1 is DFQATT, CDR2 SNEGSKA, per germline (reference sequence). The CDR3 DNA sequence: TGCAGTGCTAGTAAGGGACAGGGCTACACCTTC. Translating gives CSASKGQGYTF.